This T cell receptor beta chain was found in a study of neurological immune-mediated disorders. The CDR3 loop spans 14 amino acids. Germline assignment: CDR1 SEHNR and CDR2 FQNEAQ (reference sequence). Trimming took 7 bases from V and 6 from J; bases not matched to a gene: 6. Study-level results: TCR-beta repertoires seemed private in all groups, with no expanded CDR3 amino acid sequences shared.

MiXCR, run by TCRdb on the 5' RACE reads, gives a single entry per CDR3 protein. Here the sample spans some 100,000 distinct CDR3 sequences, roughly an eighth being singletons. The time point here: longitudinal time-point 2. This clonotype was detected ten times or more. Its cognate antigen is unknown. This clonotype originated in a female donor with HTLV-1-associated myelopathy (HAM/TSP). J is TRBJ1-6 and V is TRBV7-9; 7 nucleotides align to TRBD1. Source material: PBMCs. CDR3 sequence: CASTRDSPNSPLHF. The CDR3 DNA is TGTGCCAGCACCCGGGACAGTCCTAATTCACCCCTCCACTTT. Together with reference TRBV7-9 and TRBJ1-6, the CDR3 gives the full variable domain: DTGVSQNPRHKITKRGQNVTFRCDPISEHNRLYWYRQTLGQGPEFLTYFQNEAQLEKSRLLSDRFSAERPKGSFSTLEIQRTEQGDSAMYLCASTRDSPNSPLHFGNGTRLTVT.